The rows below give T cell receptor beta chains drawn from one sample of a study of siplizumab effects on memory and regulatory T cells. Sequencing used immunoSEQ multiplex PCR; TCRdb keeps in-frame clones, though not all of them. Seen here are around 87,000 clones, 85% to 90% observed once, and the top ten hold 15%. Sequenced input: CD4+ T cells sorted from blood. The origin of the receptors is a human donor in good health. CDR3s include the opening cysteine and the closing phenylalanine or tryptophan. Each record gives: V gene, J gene, D gene, clone size, CDR3 length, CDR3 protein, CDR3 DNA. D genes are given only for firm matches. Only part of the rows carry a size: once, few, many, or a class if the clone is expanded.

TRBV10-2	TRBJ2-1	-	-	14	CASSRASAHNEQFF	TGCGCCAGCAGTAGGGCTAGCGCCCACAATGAGCAGTTCTTC
TRBV30	TRBJ1-1	-	once	14	CAWKGARVLAEAFF	TGTGCCTGGAAAGGGGCGAGGGTTCTCGCTGAAGCTTTCTTT
TRBV7-6	TRBJ2-2	-	-	16	CASSITQGGDTGELFF	TGTGCCAGCAGTATCACTCAGGGAGGCGACACCGGGGAGCTGTTTTTT
TRBV7-8	TRBJ1-1	-	-	14	CASSSRARDTEAFF	TGTGCCAGCAGCTCGCGGGCCCGGGACACTGAAGCTTTCTTT
TRBV11-3	TRBJ2-1	-	-	14	CASSFTSSYNEQFF	TGTGCCAGCAGCTTTACGAGCTCCTACAATGAGCAGTTCTTC
TRBV19	TRBJ2-2	TRBD1	-	15	CASLRDRGNAGELFF	TGTGCCAGTCTCCGGGACAGGGGTAACGCCGGGGAGCTGTTTTTT
TRBV10-2	TRBJ1-1	-	-	13	CASSETGYTEAFF	TGCGCCAGCAGTGAGACCGGGTACACTGAAGCTTTCTTT
TRBV19	TRBJ2-7	TRBD2	-	15	CASSMIAGGRHEQYF	TGTGCCAGTAGTATGATAGCGGGAGGGCGGCACGAGCAGTACTTC
TRBV7-9	TRBJ1-2	TRBD1	-	13	CASSLRGQDGYTF	TGTGCCAGCAGCTTACGGGGACAGGATGGCTACACCTTC
TRBV30	TRBJ1-1	-	-	13	CAWTDYMNTEAFF	TGTGCCTGGACGGACTATATGAACACTGAAGCTTTCTTT
TRBV2	TRBJ1-1	-	-	12	CASSPVRTEAFF	TGTGCCAGCAGTCCGGTCCGCACTGAAGCTTTCTTT